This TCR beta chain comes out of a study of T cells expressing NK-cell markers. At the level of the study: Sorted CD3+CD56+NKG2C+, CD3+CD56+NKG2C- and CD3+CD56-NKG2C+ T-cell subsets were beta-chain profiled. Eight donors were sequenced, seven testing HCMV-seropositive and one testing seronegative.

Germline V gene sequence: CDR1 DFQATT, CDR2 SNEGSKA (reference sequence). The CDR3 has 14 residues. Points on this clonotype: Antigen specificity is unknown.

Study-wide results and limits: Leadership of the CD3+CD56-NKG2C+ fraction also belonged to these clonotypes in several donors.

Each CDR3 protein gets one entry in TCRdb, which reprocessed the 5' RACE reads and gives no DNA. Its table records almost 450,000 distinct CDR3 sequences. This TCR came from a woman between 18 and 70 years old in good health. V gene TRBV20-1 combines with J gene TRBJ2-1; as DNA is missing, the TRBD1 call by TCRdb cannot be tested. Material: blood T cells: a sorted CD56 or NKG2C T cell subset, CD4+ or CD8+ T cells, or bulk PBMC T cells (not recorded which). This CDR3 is CSASSGEAYNEQFF.